Following are 20 T cell receptor beta chains from one sample sequenced in a study of shared clonotypes between healthy human individuals. TCRdb keeps only in-frame clones here, not all; method: immunoSEQ multiplex PCR. The data hold roughly 2.1 million clones, with approximately 94% observed a single time. Naive CD8 cells comprised CD45RO-negative, CCR7-positively selected cells, excluding terminally differentiated effector memory CD45RA+ cells. The sample consisted of naive CD8+ T cells from PBMCs. Receptors originate from a young man in good health. Some clones in this sample may be carry-over from other donors' samples.

V is TRBV28 and J is TRBJ1-5; D not certain. Germline CDR1 is MDHEN and CDR2 is SYDVKM. This CDR3 region has 15 residues. V was clipped by 3 bases and J by 0 bases, with 9 bases between them. CDR3 in amino acids: CASSFLLYSNQPQHF. The CDR3 nucleotides read TGTGCCAGCAGTTTTCTCCTGTATAGCAATCAGCCCCAGCATTTT.

The chain is built from TRBV9 and TRBJ1-2; D remains unclear. CDR3 length: 18 amino acids. V lost 4 bases and J lost 7, with 29 bases in between. The germline V gene encodes CDR1 SGDLS and CDR2 YYNGEE. The CDR3 region is CASSPRDSGPALLSGYTF. CDR3 DNA: TGTGCCAGCAGCCCCCGGGATTCCGGTCCGGCCCTTTTAAGTGGCTACACCTTC.

Remarks on this clone: At the DNA level, this CDR3 is encoded by other sequences in the same sample as well. CDR3 in amino acids: CASSSGLAGAYEQYF. In DNA form, the CDR3 reads TGTGCCAGCAGTTCCGGACTAGCGGGAGCCTACGAGCAGTACTTC. The chain couples TRBV27 to TRBJ2-7; TRBD2 aligns across 13 bases. There are 15 residues in the CDR3. Germline loops: CDR1 MNHEY, CDR2 SMNVEV (reference sequence). Trimming took 4 bases from V and 2 from J; bases not matched to a gene: 2.

The chain couples TRBV27 to TRBJ1-5, with D perhaps TRBD1 (6 bases). This CDR3 is built from 14 residues. Trimming shortened V by 0 bases and J by 8 bases, and 11 bases separated the two germline ends. Per germline, CDR1 MNHEY and CDR2 SMNVEV (reference sequence). The CDR3 reads CASSLSGGQKPQHF. In DNA, the CDR3 is TGTGCCAGCAGTTTATCCGGGGGACAAAAGCCCCAGCATTTT.

This rearrangement joins TRBV7-3 to TRBJ2-3, with 14 bases identical to TRBD2. Per the germline V gene, CDR1 is SGHTA and CDR2 is FQGTGA. This CDR3 has 19 residues. Germline trimming cut 8 bases from V and 4 bases from J; bases unmatched to any gene: 17. The CDR3 region has the DNA TGTGCCAGCGGCACACCGGGACTAGCGGGAGTGGGGACCCCAGATACGCAGTATTTT. Translation: CASGTPGLAGVGTPDTQYF.

The genes are TRBV27 and TRBJ2-7; no reliable D call. Germline V lookup: CDR1 MNHEY, CDR2 SMNVEV (reference sequence). This CDR3 contains 13 residues. The V and J ends lost 6 bases and 6 bases respectively, with 15 bases between them. CDR3 sequence (DNA): TGTGCCAGCAGCGGGTTAGCCCCCCTCGAGCAGTACTTC. It yields the protein CASSGLAPLEQYF.

The gene calls are TRBV9 and TRBJ2-1; 9 nucleotides agree with TRBD2. V was pared by 0 bases and J by 7 bases, with 8 bases of the junction left unmatched. This CDR3 is 16 amino acids long. The germline V gene encodes CDR1 SGDLS and CDR2 YYNGEE. In DNA, the CDR3 is TGTGCCAGCAGCGTAGTCCCTAGCGGGACCCTAAATGAGCAGTTCTTC. Amino acids: CASSVVPSGTLNEQFF. The full variable domain, with the rest looked up from reference TRBV9 and TRBJ2-1, is DSGVTQTPKHLITATGQRVTLRCSPRSGDLSVYWYQQSLDQGLQFLIQYYNGEERAKGNILERFSAQQFPDLHSELNLSSLELGDSALYFCASSVVPSGTLNEQFFGPGTRLTVL.

This chain connects TRBV11-2 to TRBJ1-3; D may be TRBD1 (6 bases). Germline assignment: CDR1 SGHAT and CDR2 FQNNGV. The CDR3 sequence is 15 residues long. Trimming took off 5 bases at V and 4 bases at J, with 15 bases between the two ends. CDR3 amino acids: CASSPRTGYGNTIYF. CDR3 in DNA: TGTGCCAGCAGCCCCCGCACAGGGTACGGAAACACCATATATTTT. The variable domain in full, with the rest retrieved from reference TRBV11-2 and TRBJ1-3, is EAGVAQSPRYKIIEKRQSVAFWCNPISGHATLYWYQQILGQGPKLLIQFQNNGVVDDSQLPKDRFSAERLKGVDSTLKIQPAKLEDSAVYLCASSPRTGYGNTIYFGEGSWLTVV.

V is TRBV28 and J is TRBJ1-1, with unresolved D. Germline V lookup: CDR1 MDHEN, CDR2 SYDVKM. The V gene lost 3 bases and the J gene lost 5 bases, with 16 bases spanning the gap. This CDR3 is 15 amino acids long. CDR3 nucleotides: TGTGCCAGCAGTTTCGTCCTATCGGGTAGGACTGAAGCTTTCTTT. Residues: CASSFVLSGRTEAFF.

The chain links TRBV7-6 to TRBJ2-7, with a possible D match to TRBD1 (6 bases). Germline CDR1 and CDR2: SGHVS and FNYEAQ. The CDR3 has 14 residues. V was shortened by 5 bases and J by 1 base, with 12 bases between the two germline ends. This chain's CDR3 is CASSPRTESYEQYF. Here the CDR3 DNA reads TGTGCCAGCAGCCCCCGGACAGAGTCCTACGAGCAGTACTTC. The variable domain in full, with the rest retrieved from reference TRBV7-6 and TRBJ2-7, is GAGVSQSPRYKVTKRGQDVALRCDPISGHVSLYWYRQALGQGPEFLTYFNYEAQQDKSGLPNDRFSAERPEGSISTLTIQRTEQRDSAMYRCASSPRTESYEQYFGPGTRLTVT.

The chain uses TRBV7-2 and TRBJ2-7; 11 bases agree with TRBD2. Germline loops: CDR1 SGHTA, CDR2 FQGNSA. CDR3 length equals 15 residues. Losses at the gene ends were 2 bases for V and 5 bases for J; bases not matched to a gene: 5. This CDR3 is CASSLTLAGANEQYF. CDR3 DNA sequence: TGTGCCAGCAGCTTAACACTAGCGGGAGCCAACGAGCAGTACTTC.

This chain connects TRBV6-1 to TRBJ2-3; D perhaps matches TRBD2 (5 bases). V gave up 2 bases and J gave up 8 bases, with 11 bases separating them. Germline V gene lookup returns CDR1 MNHNS and CDR2 SASEGT. The CDR3 has 13 amino acids. CDR3 sequence: CASSEFGVATQYF. The CDR3 DNA follows: TGTGCCAGCAGTGAATTCGGGGTGGCTACGCAGTATTTT.

The CDR3 loop reads CASSQPTIAYNEQFF. The CDR3 region has the DNA TGCGCCAGCAGCCAGCCGACTATCGCCTACAATGAGCAGTTCTTC. The chain is built from TRBV4-1 and TRBJ2-1, with a possible D match to TRBD2 (5 bases). V lost 3 bases to trimming and J lost 2 bases, with 11 bases between them. Germline V CDR1 and CDR2: MGHRA, YSYEKL. This CDR3 is 15 amino acids long.

The genes are TRBV30 and TRBJ2-2; D is perhaps TRBD2 (6 bases). The V gene's germline CDR1 is GTSNPN and CDR2 SVGIG (reference sequence). The CDR3 sequence is 16 residues long. Deletions cut 7 bases from V and 1 base from J, with 19 bases between. CDR3 amino acids: CAFGPRGGKNTGELFF. The CDR3 nucleotides are TGTGCCTTTGGACCTCGGGGCGGGAAGAACACCGGGGAGCTGTTTTTT.

The V gene is TRBV7-9, the J gene TRBJ2-5; 13 nucleotides match TRBD2. CDR1 and CDR2 (germline): SEHNR, FQNEAQ (reference sequence). The CDR3 has 17 residues. J lost 2 bases, V lost 5 bases, and 8 bases had no gene match. The CDR3 sequence is CASSGGLAGRWQETQYF. For the CDR3, the DNA is TGTGCCAGCAGCGGGGGACTAGCGGGACGGTGGCAAGAGACCCAGTACTTC.

The V and J genes are TRBV28 and TRBJ2-6; D gene uncertain. Germline V gene lookup returns CDR1 MDHEN and CDR2 SYDVKM. V was trimmed by 8 bases and J by 2 bases, leaving 10 bases between them. The CDR3 is 14 amino acids. This CDR3 reads CASQMFTGANVLTF. CDR3 nucleotide sequence: TGTGCCAGCCAAATGTTCACTGGGGCCAACGTCCTGACTTTC.

This clone was counted only a few times. The J gene is TRBJ1-2, the V gene TRBV7-9, with no clear D. The CDR3 length is 13 residues. Germline lookup yields CDR1 SEHNR and CDR2 FQNEAQ (reference sequence). Trimming removed 6 bases from V and 2 bases from J, with 10 bases in between. The CDR3 bases are TGTGCCAGCAGGGCAACAGAAAACTATGGCTACACCTTC. This translates into CASRATENYGYTF.

The chain links TRBV9 to TRBJ2-7, with D perhaps matching TRBD1 (7 bases). The CDR3 contains 15 residues. V was trimmed by 4 bases and J by 3 bases, leaving 17 bases between them. Germline CDR1 SGDLS, CDR2 YYNGEE. CDR3 in amino acids: CASSSGDSEIYEQYF. CDR3 nucleotide sequence: TGTGCCAGCAGCTCGGGGGACAGCGAGATCTACGAGCAGTACTTC. Based on the CDR3 plus reference TRBV9 and TRBJ2-7, the full variable domain is DSGVTQTPKHLITATGQRVTLRCSPRSGDLSVYWYQQSLDQGLQFLIQYYNGEERAKGNILERFSAQQFPDLHSELNLSSLELGDSALYFCASSSGDSEIYEQYFGPGTRLTVT.

This rearrangement joins TRBV7-9 to TRBJ1-1; D unclear. This CDR3 is built from 16 residues. The germline V gene encodes CDR1 SEHNR and CDR2 FQNEAQ (reference sequence). Trimming took off 3 bases at V and 0 bases at J, with 14 bases between the two ends. The chain's CDR3 is CASSFPEAVMNTEAFF. CDR3 in DNA: TGTGCCAGCAGCTTTCCTGAAGCCGTTATGAACACTGAAGCTTTCTTT.

This chain uses TRBV6-1 with TRBJ2-1; TRBD1 might be the D (5 bases). Germline-derived CDR1 and CDR2 are MNHNS and SASEGT. The CDR3 is 15 amino acids. The germline V and J ends were trimmed by 3 bases and 5 bases, with 14 bases remaining between them. The CDR3: CASSDWSGWNNEQFF. Written as DNA, the CDR3 is TGTGCCAGCAGTGATTGGTCAGGGTGGAACAATGAGCAGTTCTTC.